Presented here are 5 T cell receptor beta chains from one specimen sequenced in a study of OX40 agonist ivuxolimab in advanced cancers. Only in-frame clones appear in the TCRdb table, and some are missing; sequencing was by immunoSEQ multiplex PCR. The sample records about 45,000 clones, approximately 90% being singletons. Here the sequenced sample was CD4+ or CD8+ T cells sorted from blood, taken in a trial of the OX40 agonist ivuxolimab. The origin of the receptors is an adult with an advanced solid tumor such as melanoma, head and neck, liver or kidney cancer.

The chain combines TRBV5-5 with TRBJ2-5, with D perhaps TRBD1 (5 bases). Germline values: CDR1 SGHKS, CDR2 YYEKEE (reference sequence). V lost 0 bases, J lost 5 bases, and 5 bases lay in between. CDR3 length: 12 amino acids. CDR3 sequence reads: CASSLEGETQYF. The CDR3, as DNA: TGTGCCAGCAGCTTGGAGGGGGAGACCCAGTACTTC.

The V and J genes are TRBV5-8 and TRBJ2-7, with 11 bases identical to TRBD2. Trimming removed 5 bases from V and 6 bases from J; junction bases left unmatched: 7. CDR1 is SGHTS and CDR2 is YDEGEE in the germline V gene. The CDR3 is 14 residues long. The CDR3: CASSLSGGAVEQYF. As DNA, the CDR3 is TGTGCCAGCAGTCTTAGCGGGGGGGCCGTCGAGCAGTACTTC.

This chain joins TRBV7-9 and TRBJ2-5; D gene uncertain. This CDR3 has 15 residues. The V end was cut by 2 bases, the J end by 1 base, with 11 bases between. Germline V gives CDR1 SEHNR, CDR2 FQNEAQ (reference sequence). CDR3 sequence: CASSLIVNSQETQYF. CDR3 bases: TGTGCCAGCAGCTTAATTGTGAACAGCCAAGAGACCCAGTACTTC.

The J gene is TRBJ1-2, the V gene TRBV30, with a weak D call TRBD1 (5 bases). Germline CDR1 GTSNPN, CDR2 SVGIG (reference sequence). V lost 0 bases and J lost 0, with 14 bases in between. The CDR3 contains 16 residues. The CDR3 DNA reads TGTGCCTGGAGTGTACTTTCAGGGACCGCTAACTATGGCTACACCTTC. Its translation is CAWSVLSGTANYGYTF. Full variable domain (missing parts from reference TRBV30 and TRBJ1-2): SQTIHQWPATLVQPVGSPLSLECTVEGTSNPNLYWYRQAAGRGLQLLFYSVGIGQISSEVPQNLSASRPQDRQFILSSKKLLLSDSGFYLCAWSVLSGTANYGYTFGSGTRLTVV.

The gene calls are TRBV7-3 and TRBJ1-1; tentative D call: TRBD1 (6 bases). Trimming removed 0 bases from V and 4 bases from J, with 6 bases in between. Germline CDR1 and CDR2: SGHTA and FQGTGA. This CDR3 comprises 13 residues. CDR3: CASSLTGGTEAFF. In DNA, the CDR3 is TGTGCCAGCAGCTTAACAGGGGGCACTGAAGCTTTCTTT.